This is a list of T cell receptor beta chains from one sample in a study of T-cell memory formation after mild COVID-19. TCRdb reprocessed the 5' RACE reads with MiXCR, giving one entry per CDR3 protein. The sample records approximately 150,000 distinct CDR3 sequences, about a fifth being singletons. Specimen: PBMCs or a T cell subset sorted from them (not recorded which). These receptor sequences come from an adult woman who had mild COVID-19 (a few samples of this study predate the infection). Cell type and time point are not known. Each CDR3 is given with its conserved first and last residue. A D gene is named only where the DNA matches it firmly. Clone size is not always given. Where it is, it says once, few, many or a class for expanded clones.

clone_size	cdr3_length	v_call	d_call	j_call	cdr3_nt	cdr3_aa
-	11	TRBV29-1	-	TRBJ2-3	TGCAGCGTTGAAGATCGGAATACGCAGTATTTT	CSVEDRNTQYF
few	15	TRBV7-9	TRBD2	TRBJ2-1	TGTGCCAGCAGCTTGGGACTAGCGAGCAATGGTGAGCAGTTCTTC	CASSLGLASNGEQFF
-	17	TRBV4-3	TRBD2	TRBJ2-7	TGCGCCAGCAGCCACTTAGGACTAGCGGGAGGGCCGGGCGAGCAGTACTTC	CASSHLGLAGGPGEQYF
few	14	TRBV7-2	-	TRBJ2-1	TGTGCCAGCAGCTTAGCGCGCGGGTACAATGAGCAGTTCTTC	CASSLARGYNEQFF
-	16	TRBV6-5	-	TRBJ2-3	TGTGCCAGCAGTCCCGCCCGAGGCGGGGGCACAGATACGCAGTATTTT	CASSPARGGGTDTQYF
-	13	TRBV12-3/TRBV12-4	-	TRBJ1-1	TGTGCCAGCAGTTTGACACTGAACACTGAAGCTTTCTTT	CASSLTLNTEAFF
few	14	TRBV29-1	-	TRBJ2-1	TGCAGCGTTGAGTATGCGAGCTCCTACAATGAGCAGTTCTTC	CSVEYASSYNEQFF
few	14	TRBV6-5	-	TRBJ2-2	TGTGCCAGCAGTTGGGGCAGAAACACCGGGGAGCTGTTTTTT	CASSWGRNTGELFF
few	15	TRBV7-3	TRBD2	TRBJ2-5	TGTGCCAGCAGCACTACCGGGACTAGCGGGGAGACCCAGTACTTC	CASSTTGTSGETQYF
few	17	TRBV4-1	-	TRBJ1-2	TGCGCCAGCAGCCTGATTCTCCGGACAGATAAGAACTATGGCTACACCTTC	CASSLILRTDKNYGYTF
-	12	TRBV24-1	-	TRBJ1-5	TGTGCCACCAGTGATGAGGATCAGCCCCAGCATTTT	CATSDEDQPQHF
once	13	TRBV18	-	TRBJ1-1	TGTGCCAGCGCCCTGGGGCAAAACACTGAAGCTTTCTTT	CASALGQNTEAFF
few	13	TRBV29-1	-	TRBJ2-7	TGCAGCGTTGCCCGCGGGATGGCCTACGAGCAGTACTTC	CSVARGMAYEQYF
-	14	TRBV3-1	TRBD2	TRBJ2-1	TGTGCCAGCAGCCAAGACGGCGGGAGCGCTGAGCAGTTCTTC	CASSQDGGSAEQFF
few	15	TRBV7-9	-	TRBJ1-1	TGTGCCAGCAGCTTGGGGTTACCTGGGAACACTGAAGCTTTCTTT	CASSLGLPGNTEAFF
-	12	TRBV20-1	TRBD1	TRBJ1-4	TGCAGTGCTAGACCCCAGGGGGGAAAACTGTTTTTT	CSARPQGGKLFF
-	11	TRBV12-3/TRBV12-4	-	TRBJ2-2	TGTGCCAGCAGTTCATTCGGGGAGCTGTTTTTT	CASSSFGELFF
-	14	TRBV25-1	-	TRBJ2-5	TGTGCCAGCAGTAGGGTCCGGTACCAAGAGACCCAGTACTTC	CASSRVRYQETQYF
few	11	TRBV6-2/TRBV6-3	-	TRBJ1-1	TGTGCCAGCATTCAAGCCGGTGAAGCTTTCTTT	CASIQAGEAFF
few	16	TRBV4-1	TRBD1	TRBJ1-5	TGCGCCAGCAGCCCGAACTTCGGGACAGCCAATCAGCCCCAGCATTTT	CASSPNFGTANQPQHF
many	13	TRBV6-5	-	TRBJ2-1	TGTGCCAGCAGTTTTAGCGGATACAATGAGCAGTTCTTC	CASSFSGYNEQFF
-	14	TRBV12-3/TRBV12-4	-	TRBJ2-7	TGTGCCAGCAGTATTGGTCACAGATCCTACGAGCAGTACTTC	CASSIGHRSYEQYF
few	13	TRBV7-3	-	TRBJ1-1	TGTGCCAGCAGCTTAACTAGGAACACTGAAGCTTTCTTT	CASSLTRNTEAFF
-	12	TRBV7-8	-	TRBJ2-7	TGTGCCAGCAGCTCCCTGGGGGTTGAGCAGTACTTC	CASSSLGVEQYF
-	14	TRBV7-9	TRBD1	TRBJ2-3	TGTGCCAGCAGCTTGGGACAGCGAGAAGATACGCAGTATTTT	CASSLGQREDTQYF
-	18	TRBV25-1	TRBD1	TRBJ1-2	TGTGCCAGCAGTGCCCTTGGGACAGGGGCCCCCTCTACCTATGGCTACACCTTC	CASSALGTGAPSTYGYTF
few	15	TRBV6-5	-	TRBJ1-1	TGTGCCAGCAGTTACCTCCCCCCCATGAACACTGAAGCTTTCTTT	CASSYLPPMNTEAFF
few	15	TRBV6-2/TRBV6-3	TRBD1	TRBJ2-5	TGTGCCAGCAGTGCGGGACAGGGAGATTCAGAGACCCAGTACTTC	CASSAGQGDSETQYF
few	11	TRBV24-1	-	TRBJ1-2	TGTGCCACCAGTGATGGAAGTGGCTACACCTTC	CATSDGSGYTF
-	15	TRBV7-9	-	TRBJ2-1	TGTGCCAGCAGTGAACTTGGCGGGGCCTACAATGAGCAGTTCTTC	CASSELGGAYNEQFF
few	16	TRBV7-9	TRBD1	TRBJ2-7	TGTGCCAGCAGCTTCGAGCTCGGGACAGGGACCTACGAGCAGTACTTC	CASSFELGTGTYEQYF
-	13	TRBV7-2	-	TRBJ2-3	TGTGCCAGCAGCTTAGCGGGAGCAGATACGCAGTATTTT	CASSLAGADTQYF
-	15	TRBV9	-	TRBJ2-7	TGTGCCAGCAGCGCGGGCCGGGAGAGAGTGAACGAGCAGTACTTC	CASSAGRERVNEQYF
few	16	TRBV5-4	TRBD2	TRBJ2-7	TGTGCCAGCAGCCCAGCGACTAGCGGGGGGTCTAGTGAGCAGTACTTC	CASSPATSGGSSEQYF
-	15	TRBV9	-	TRBJ2-2	TGTGCCAGCAGCGAAAGAACCGCGAACACCGGGGAGCTGTTTTTT	CASSERTANTGELFF
-	16	TRBV5-6	-	TRBJ2-5	TGTGCCAGCAGCAAACCCGCCCGTGAAGGGAGGCAGACCCAGTACTTC	CASSKPAREGRQTQYF